Below, one TCR beta chain is given with its context. Its antigen remains unidentified. This entry belongs to a study of primary melanoma T cells and metastatic recurrence. In the study overall: Primary melanomas here were stage T2 to T4, over 1 mm thick.

V was trimmed by 0 bases and J by 1 base, leaving 6 bases between them. The CDR3 runs to 13 residues. Germline values: CDR1 GTSNPN, CDR2 SVGIG (reference sequence). This table comes from immunoSEQ multiplex PCR, and its TCRdb copy is limited to in-frame clones, with some not included. The sample records about 670 clones, over 70% being singletons. Study results and caveats: Tumor T-cell fraction reportedly predicted progression-free survival independently.

The chain is built from TRBV30 and TRBJ1-1; D possibly corresponds to TRBD1 (6 bases). The sample comprised melanoma tumor tissue. The receptor comes from a human donor with melanoma. The CDR3 loop is CAWSVGQNTEAFF. As DNA, the CDR3 is TGTGCCTGGAGTGTGGGACAGAACACTGAAGCTTTCTTT. Combining the CDR3 with reference TRBV30 and TRBJ1-1 gives the whole variable domain SQTIHQWPATLVQPVGSPLSLECTVEGTSNPNLYWYRQAAGRGLQLLFYSVGIGQISSEVPQNLSASRPQDRQFILSSKKLLLSDSGFYLCAWSVGQNTEAFFGQGTRLTVV.